This T cell receptor (beta chain) comes out of a study of T cell responses to AZD1222 COVID-19 vaccine. Study-level information: Second-dose schedules of about 4 or about 12 weeks were combined. Findings and caveats of the study: Most donors were white British, females outnumbered males, and clonal diversity was possibly underestimated. No repertoire was sampled before or during the peak T cell response, only after it. As reported, nearly half of all spike-specific TCRs target variant regions that are unmutated.

As regards this clone: Antigen specificity is unknown.

Method: immunoSEQ multiplex PCR; TCRdb's copy keeps in-frame clones and lacks some. Of about 84,000 clones detected, more than 80% appear once; the ten largest clones hold 31%. This specimen was peripheral blood, taken on day 0 of AZD1222 vaccination. This receptor was obtained from an adult in good health.

This CDR3 is CASSYFTGQGSASGSPDTQYF. CDR3 bases: TGTGCCAGCAGTTACTTTACCGGACAGGGGAGCGCTAGCGGGAGCCCAGATACGCAGTATTTT. The genes are TRBV6-2 or TRBV6-3 and TRBJ2-3; TRBD2 might be the D (10 bases). Germline CDR1 reads MNHEY; CDR2 reads SVGEGT. This CDR3 region has 21 residues. Trimming left V 1 base short and J 4 bases short, with 30 bases between.